The 4 T cell receptor beta chains below all came from one sample that was sequenced in a study of cytomegalovirus exposure and HLA in healthy donors. The PCR had 60 Vbeta and 13 Jbeta primers. Sequencing used immunoSEQ multiplex PCR; TCRdb keeps in-frame clones, though not all of them. The data contain around 180,000 clones, 79% of them singletons. The sequenced sample was PBMCs. The receptors originated from a woman between 40 and 55 years old in good health and CMV-seronegative.

The chain employs TRBV7-9 and TRBJ2-3, with 9 bases aligning to TRBD2. The germline CDR1 and CDR2 sequences are SEHNR and FQNEAQ (reference sequence). V shed 7 bases and J 3 bases; nucleotides not matched to a gene: 8. CDR3 size: 15 residues. The CDR3 region is CASIKAGGPTDTQYF. The CDR3 region has the DNA TGTGCCAGCATAAAGGCGGGGGGGCCGACAGATACGCAGTATTTT.

The CDR3 here is CASSGWDRGHQPQHF. CDR3 nucleotides: TGTGCCAGCAGTGGATGGGACAGGGGTCATCAGCCCCAGCATTTT. This sequence joins TRBV6-1 and TRBJ1-5; 10 bases line up with TRBD1. The CDR3 consists of 15 residues. Germline V gene data show CDR1 as MNHNS and CDR2 as SASEGT. V gave up 4 bases and J gave up 5 bases; unmatched junction bases: 5.

This clone was found once. The sample carries other DNA sequences with the same CDR3. The chain combines TRBV5-4 with TRBJ2-3; TRBD2 aligns across 7 bases. The CDR3 totals 15 residues. The V gene's germline CDR1 is SGHNT and CDR2 YYREEE (reference sequence). The V segment lost 2 bases and the J segment 0 bases; nucleotides outside the gene matches: 3. CDR3 amino acids: CASSLGGGSTDTQYF. CDR3 bases: TGTGCCAGCAGCTTAGGCGGGGGTAGCACAGATACGCAGTATTTT.

This chain links TRBV5-6 with TRBJ2-5; D is undetermined. With 1 base removed from V and 2 bases from J, the gap between germline ends came to 6 bases. The germline V gene encodes CDR1 SGHDT and CDR2 YYEEEE. This CDR3 is built from 13 residues. The DNA of the CDR3 is TGTGCCAGCAGCTTGCGCGATCAAGAGACCCAGTACTTC. Encoded protein: CASSLRDQETQYF.